This T cell receptor beta chain was sequenced during a study of human CD8 memory T cell subsets. Broader study findings: Stem-like memory and precursor exhausted T cell repertoires barely overlapped. T cells showing similarly high diversity were the stem-like memory and precursor exhausted cells, not the effector memory cells.

A word on this clonotype: No antigen is known for it.

Duplicate vials of around 160,000 sorted CD8+ T cells per subset supplied the RNA. The CDR3 consists of 12 residues. Germline values: CDR1 SGHRS, CDR2 YFSETQ. Libraries of TCR beta chains were produced by 5' RACE (UMI-labeled). TCRdb re-called the 5' RACE reads and catalogs CDR3 proteins one per entry, DNA excluded. The specimen's table records 7,900 or so distinct CDR3 sequences. Source material: CD8+ T cells from PBMCs. The TCR comes from a human donor in good health. The chain carries TRBV5-1 and TRBJ2-2. The CDR3 region is CASSPYFGELFF.